Included here is one T cell receptor (beta chain) sequence, with context. This clone's antigen is unknown. Qualities for individual bases were not recorded, and no much larger clone is one base off. This record comes from a study of blood T cells in healthy people across ages (dated by TCRdb to 2015 to 2017). As for the study more broadly: Template switching captured roughly one uniquely barcoded TCR beta cDNA molecule per two T cells in model experiments. Using deep sequencing normalized with unique cDNA molecular identifiers, the study measured how TCR beta repertoire diversity changes with age. Donors were grouped into four age groups: young (average approximately 16 years), middle-aged (roughly 40), aged (over 55) and long-lived (82). Donors of different ages were randomly distributed across sequencing lanes to avoid experimental bias. For two donors (one aged 18 to 29 and one aged 80 or older), the study analyzed two additional independent replicas of 1 million unique cDNA reads from the same blood draw.

CDR1 and CDR2 were assigned from the germline V gene (reference sequence) as MNHNY and SVGAGI. Trimming costs V 7 bases and J 2 bases, and their ends lie 14 bases apart. Spanning cysteine to phenylalanine, the CDR3 consists of 15 amino acids. Left in the record is the CDR3 DNA by itself, 45 bases read in frame from the first base. Broader findings and caveats from the paper: Observed TCR beta diversity per million T cells fell roughly linearly with age, and a significant reduction was already apparent by age around 44. The long-lived group showed more naive CD4+ T cells, fewer expanded clones and increased TCR diversity than the aged group, suggesting age selection. Bulk unsorted PBMC profiling prevented conclusive comparison of naive and antigen-experienced compartments. The percentage of naive T cells measured by flow cytometry correlated strongly with observed TCR beta diversity. Donor CMV infection status was unknown, potentially confounding age-related changes in expanded clonotypes. Estimates of total diversity based on one million sequenced T cells were considered lower bounds and underestimates.

Library creation used 5' RACE. The sample was run on an Illumina HiSeq 2500. A second roughly 6 to 11 cycle PCR used a sample-barcoded 5' primer and a J-beta primer mix. A template-switch 5' adaptor carrying 12 random nucleotides introduced a unique molecular identifier onto each TCR beta cDNA molecule. Each sample yielded at least 2.5 million CDR3-containing paired-end reads. First-strand cDNA synthesis was performed from all RNA using the Mint cDNA synthesis kit, with priming by a TRBC-specific oligonucleotide. All cDNA was treated with uracil-DNA glycosylase and then went through a first 18-cycle PCR with the universal primers M1SS and BC2_uni_R. In the source study's methods: For normalization, 1 million high-quality reads were randomly selected from each sample, with every read carrying a distinct molecular identifier. Reads with shared molecular identifiers were discarded instead of being binned into consensus sequences. MiTCR, run with a Q25 quality threshold and the strictest error-elimination algorithm, handled CDR3 identification, clonotype clustering and error correction. Lower-bound total TCR beta diversity was estimated with a nonparametric unseen species model using Euler transformation. TCRdb reran the public reads through fastp at Q25 and MiXCR, keeping productive beta chains. CDR3 protein duplicates are merged, each entry listing the most common genes and DNA. The authors' filters were not applied to this entry. This sample gives 1.5 million to 2 million distinct CDR3 sequences in total; roughly 30% of them show up just once. Together, the top ten hold approximately 7.7% of the sample.

Systemically healthy Caucasian individuals from Russia, some 40 in total and aged roughly 6 to 95 years, were included as donors. Each donor gave 9 to 10 milliliters of peripheral blood, collected into EDTA-treated Vacutainer tubes. Ficoll-Paque density-gradient centrifugation was used to isolate PBMCs, with at least 6.5 million per sample. Total RNA was extracted from PBMCs with Trizol reagent, with at least 5.5 micrograms obtained per sample. The percentages of naive CD45RAhigh/CD27high T cells were determined by flow cytometry on a PBMC aliquot from every donor. The rearranged chain carries TRBV6-6 and TRBJ1-4; D gene: possibly TRBD1, on 5 matching bases. The TCR was taken from a woman in her 30s in good health. The sequenced sample was blood. The nucleotides read TGTGCCAGCAATACGAGAGGGGTCACTAATGAAAAACTGTTTTTT. It is translated as CASNTRGVTNEKLFF.